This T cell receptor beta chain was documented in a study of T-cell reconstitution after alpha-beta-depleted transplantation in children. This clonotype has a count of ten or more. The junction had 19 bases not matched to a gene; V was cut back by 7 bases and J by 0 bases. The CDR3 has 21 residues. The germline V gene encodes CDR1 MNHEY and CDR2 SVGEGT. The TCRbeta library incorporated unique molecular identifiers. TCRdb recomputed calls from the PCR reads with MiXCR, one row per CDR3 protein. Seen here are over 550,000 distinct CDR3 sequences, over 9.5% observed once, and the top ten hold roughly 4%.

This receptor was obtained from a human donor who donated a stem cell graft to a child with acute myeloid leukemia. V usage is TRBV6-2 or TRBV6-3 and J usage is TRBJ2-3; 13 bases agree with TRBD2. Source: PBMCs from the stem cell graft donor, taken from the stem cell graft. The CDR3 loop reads CASTSRRGLAGRVTSTDTQYF. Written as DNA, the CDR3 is TGTGCCAGCACCTCCCGACGGGGACTAGCGGGACGAGTGACTAGCACAGATACGCAGTATTTT.